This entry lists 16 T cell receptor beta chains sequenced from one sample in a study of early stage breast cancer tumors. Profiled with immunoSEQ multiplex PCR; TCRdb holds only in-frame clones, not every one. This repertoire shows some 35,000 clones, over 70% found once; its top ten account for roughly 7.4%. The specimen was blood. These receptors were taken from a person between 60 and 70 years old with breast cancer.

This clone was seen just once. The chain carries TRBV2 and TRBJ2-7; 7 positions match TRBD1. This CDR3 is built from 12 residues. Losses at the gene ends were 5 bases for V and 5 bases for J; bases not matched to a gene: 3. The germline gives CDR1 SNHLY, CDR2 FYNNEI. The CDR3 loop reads CASSSDRDEQYF. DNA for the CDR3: TGTGCCAGCAGTTCTGACAGGGACGAGCAGTACTTC.

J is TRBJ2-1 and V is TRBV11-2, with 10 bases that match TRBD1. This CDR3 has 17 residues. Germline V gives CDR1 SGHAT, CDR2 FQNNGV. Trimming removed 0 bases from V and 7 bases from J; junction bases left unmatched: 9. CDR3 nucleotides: TGTGCCAGCAGCTTAGATCGAGTTAGACAGGGGGCGAATGAGCAGTTCTTC. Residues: CASSLDRVRQGANEQFF. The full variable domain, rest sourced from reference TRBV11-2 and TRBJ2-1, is EAGVAQSPRYKIIEKRQSVAFWCNPISGHATLYWYQQILGQGPKLLIQFQNNGVVDDSQLPKDRFSAERLKGVDSTLKIQPAKLEDSAVYLCASSLDRVRQGANEQFFGPGTRLTVL.

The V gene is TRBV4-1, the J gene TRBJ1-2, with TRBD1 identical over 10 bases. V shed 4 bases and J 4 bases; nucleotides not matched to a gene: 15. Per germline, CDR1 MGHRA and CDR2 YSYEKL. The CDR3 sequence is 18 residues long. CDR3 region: CASSREVLRTGGSYGYTF. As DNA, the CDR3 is TGCGCCAGCAGCCGGGAGGTACTCCGGACAGGGGGAAGCTATGGCTACACCTTC.

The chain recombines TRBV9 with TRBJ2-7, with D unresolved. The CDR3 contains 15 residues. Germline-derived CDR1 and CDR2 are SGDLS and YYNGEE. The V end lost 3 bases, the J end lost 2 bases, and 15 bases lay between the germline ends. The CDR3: CASSGGIGPTYEQYF. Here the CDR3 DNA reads TGTGCCAGCAGCGGTGGGATCGGACCCACCTACGAGCAGTACTTC.

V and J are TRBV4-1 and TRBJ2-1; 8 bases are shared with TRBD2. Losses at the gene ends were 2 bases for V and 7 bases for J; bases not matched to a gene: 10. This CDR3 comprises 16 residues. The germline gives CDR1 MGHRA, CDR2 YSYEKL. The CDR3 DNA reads TGCGCCAGCAGCCAATACGCAGCGGGAGAGACTAATGAGCAGTTCTTC. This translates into CASSQYAAGETNEQFF.

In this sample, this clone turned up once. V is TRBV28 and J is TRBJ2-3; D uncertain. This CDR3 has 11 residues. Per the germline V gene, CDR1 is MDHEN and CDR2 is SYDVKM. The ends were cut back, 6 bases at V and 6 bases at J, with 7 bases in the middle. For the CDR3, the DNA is TGTGCCAGCAGCTTTACGGATACGCAGTATTTT. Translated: CASSFTDTQYF.

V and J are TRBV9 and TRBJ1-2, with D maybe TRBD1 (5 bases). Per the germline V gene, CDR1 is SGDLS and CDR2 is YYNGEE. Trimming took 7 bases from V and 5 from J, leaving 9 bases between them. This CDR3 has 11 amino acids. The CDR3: CASGRGYGYTF. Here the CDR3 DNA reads TGTGCCAGCGGGAGGGGTTATGGCTACACCTTC.

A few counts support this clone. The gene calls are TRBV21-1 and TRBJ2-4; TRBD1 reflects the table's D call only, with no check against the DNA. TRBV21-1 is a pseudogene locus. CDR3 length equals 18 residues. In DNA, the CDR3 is TGTGCCAGCAGCAAAACCCCTCGAAGGGGCTTAGCCAAAAACATTCAGTACTTC. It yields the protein CASSKTPRRGLAKNIQYF.

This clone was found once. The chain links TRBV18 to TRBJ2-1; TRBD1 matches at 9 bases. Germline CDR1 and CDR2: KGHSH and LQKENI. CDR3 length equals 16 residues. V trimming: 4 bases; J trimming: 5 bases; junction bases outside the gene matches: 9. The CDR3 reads CASSHSGTGYNNEQFF. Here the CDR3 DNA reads TGTGCCAGCTCACACTCCGGGACAGGGTACAACAATGAGCAGTTCTTC.

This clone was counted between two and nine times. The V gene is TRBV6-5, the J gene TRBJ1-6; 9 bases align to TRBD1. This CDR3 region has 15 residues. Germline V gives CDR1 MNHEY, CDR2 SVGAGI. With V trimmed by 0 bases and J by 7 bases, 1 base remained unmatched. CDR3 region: CASSYSGQGNSPLHF. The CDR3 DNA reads TGTGCCAGCAGTTACTCGGGACAGGGAAATTCACCCCTCCACTTT.

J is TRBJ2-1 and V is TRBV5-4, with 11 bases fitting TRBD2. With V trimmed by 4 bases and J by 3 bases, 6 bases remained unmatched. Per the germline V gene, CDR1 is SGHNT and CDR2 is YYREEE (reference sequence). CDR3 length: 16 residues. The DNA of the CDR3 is TGTGCCAGCAGCCTTTGGACTAGCGGGCTCTACAATGAGCAGTTCTTC. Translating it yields CASSLWTSGLYNEQFF.

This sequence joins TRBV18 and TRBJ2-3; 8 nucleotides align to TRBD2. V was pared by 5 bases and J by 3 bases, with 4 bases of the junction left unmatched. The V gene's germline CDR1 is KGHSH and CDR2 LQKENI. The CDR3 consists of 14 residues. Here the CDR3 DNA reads TGTGCCAGCTCAACCAGCGGGAGTACAGATACGCAGTATTTT. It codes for CASSTSGSTDTQYF.

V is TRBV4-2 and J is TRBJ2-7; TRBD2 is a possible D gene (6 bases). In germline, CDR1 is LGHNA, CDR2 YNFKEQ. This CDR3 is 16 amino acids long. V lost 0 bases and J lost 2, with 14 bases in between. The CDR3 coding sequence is TGTGCCAGCAGCCAAGAAATTGGGGGGAACGCCTACGAGCAGTACTTC. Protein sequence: CASSQEIGGNAYEQYF.

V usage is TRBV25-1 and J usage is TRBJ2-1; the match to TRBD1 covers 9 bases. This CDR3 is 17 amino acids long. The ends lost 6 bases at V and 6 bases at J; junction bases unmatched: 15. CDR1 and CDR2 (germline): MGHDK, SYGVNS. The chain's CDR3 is CASRSGGLQGALNEQFF. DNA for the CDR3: TGTGCCAGCAGGTCTGGGGGGCTACAGGGGGCTCTCAATGAGCAGTTCTTC.

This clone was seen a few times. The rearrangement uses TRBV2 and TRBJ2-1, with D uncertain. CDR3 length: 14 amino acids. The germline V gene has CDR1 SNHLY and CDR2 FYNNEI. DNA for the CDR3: TGTGCTTGGCGAATTGCGGCCCCTATGGGGGAGCAGTTCTTC. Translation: CAWRIAAPMGEQFF.

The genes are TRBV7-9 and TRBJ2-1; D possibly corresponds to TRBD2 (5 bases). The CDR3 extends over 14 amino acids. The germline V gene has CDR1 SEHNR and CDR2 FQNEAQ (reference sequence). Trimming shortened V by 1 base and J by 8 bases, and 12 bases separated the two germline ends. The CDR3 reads CASSLVGERDEQFF. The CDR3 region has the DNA TGTGCCAGCAGCTTAGTCGGGGAACGGGATGAGCAGTTCTTC.